This T cell receptor beta chain was sequenced for a study of cytomegalovirus exposure and HLA in healthy donors. Study context: The roughly 120 validation repertoires matched the 650 to 850 first-cohort repertoires in platform, a later analysis reported. General study results and limits: The tendency of first-cohort TCR clusters to co-occur in the 120 or so validation repertoires was identified by a subsequent analysis. Researchers counted 164 TCR beta chains as cytomegalovirus-associated. It was confirmed in vitro that a few of the CMV-associated chains were specific for CMV antigens.

Notes on this clone: Its antigen is not known.

The CDR3 runs to 13 residues. Deletions cut 9 bases from V and 0 bases from J, with 9 bases between. In germline, CDR1 is SEHNR, CDR2 FQNEAQ (reference sequence). The data were produced by immunoSEQ multiplex PCR, yet TCRdb's version contains in-frame clones alone and is incomplete. The sample carries about 140,000 clones, roughly four fifths recorded once. This clonotype originated in a woman in her 30s in good health and CMV-seronegative. The chain couples TRBV7-9 to TRBJ1-3; D remains unclear. The sample was PBMCs. CDR3 loop: CARRGLSGNTIYF. The CDR3 DNA sequence: TGTGCCAGAAGAGGGCTCTCTGGAAACACCATATATTTT. The full variable domain, with the rest looked up from reference TRBV7-9 and TRBJ1-3, is DTGVSQNPRHKITKRGQNVTFRCDPISEHNRLYWYRQTLGQGPEFLTYFQNEAQLEKSRLLSDRFSAERPKGSFSTLEIQRTEQGDSAMYLCARRGLSGNTIYFGEGSWLTVV.